Below, 10 T cell receptor beta chains from the same sample are listed, as sequenced in a study of OX40 agonist ivuxolimab in advanced cancers. Here immunoSEQ multiplex PCR was the method, and the copy in TCRdb shows in-frame clones only, minus some. The table lists 50,000 to 75,000 clones, more than 80% of them singletons. The sample in question was CD4+ or CD8+ T cells sorted from blood, obtained in a trial of the OX40 agonist ivuxolimab. The source of these receptors is an adult with an advanced solid tumor such as melanoma, head and neck, liver or kidney cancer.

The count of this clone is one. The rearrangement joins TRBV25-1 to TRBJ1-5, with 9 bases that match TRBD1. The CDR3 length is 15 residues. V trimming: 8 bases; J trimming: 4 bases; junction bases outside the gene matches: 9. Germline CDR1 and CDR2: MGHDK and SYGVNS. The CDR3, as DNA: TGTGCCAGCGGCTCGGACAGGGGCGGAAATCAGCCCCAGCATTTT. This codes for CASGSDRGGNQPQHF.

This clone was counted once. The gene calls are TRBV7-8 and TRBJ2-7, with D tentatively TRBD1 (6 bases). Trimming removed 5 bases at V and 5 bases at J, with 16 bases between. From germline, CDR1 is SGHVS and CDR2 FQNEAQ. This CDR3 spans 14 amino acids. The CDR3 loop reads CASSPRGRENEQYF. CDR3 DNA: TGTGCCAGCAGCCCCAGGGGAAGGGAAAACGAGCAGTACTTC.

The chain is built from TRBV5-4 and TRBJ1-1, with 9 positions matching TRBD1. Germline assignment: CDR1 SGHNT and CDR2 YYREEE (reference sequence). J lost 3 bases, V lost 7 bases, and 7 bases had no gene match. The CDR3 is 14 residues long. The CDR3 region has the DNA TGTGCCAGCCTGCAACAGGGGGCTGACACTGAAGCTTTCTTT. Translated, it gives CASLQQGADTEAFF.

The rearrangement joins TRBV5-4 to TRBJ2-3, with 9 bases that match TRBD2. The V gene end was trimmed by 5 bases and the J gene end by 3 bases; junction bases not matched to a gene: 10. The CDR3 has 16 residues. In germline, CDR1 is SGHNT, CDR2 YYREEE (reference sequence). CDR3 in amino acids: CASSTRAGGPTDTQYF. In DNA, the CDR3 is TGTGCCAGCAGTACCCGGGCGGGAGGGCCAACAGATACGCAGTATTTT.

The chain couples TRBV30 to TRBJ1-3; D possibly corresponds to TRBD1 (6 bases). V dropped 2 bases and J dropped 6 bases, with 8 bases sitting between them. The CDR3 is 12 residues long. The germline V gene has CDR1 GTSNPN and CDR2 SVGIG (reference sequence). Written as DNA, the CDR3 is TGTGCCTGGAGTCCAGGGGTAAACACCATATATTTT. Translation gives CAWSPGVNTIYF.

CDR3 nucleotides: TGTGCCAGCAGCGTAGCTACGGGGGGGAGCTGGGACGAGCAGTACTTC. Its translation is CASSVATGGSWDEQYF. This chain joins TRBV9 and TRBJ2-7; the match to TRBD2 covers 8 bases. Unmatched junction bases numbered 10, after V lost 0 bases and J lost 5 bases. The CDR3 is 16 amino acids. Germline-derived CDR1 and CDR2 are SGDLS and YYNGEE.

This chain connects TRBV6-5 to TRBJ2-5; D is unresolved. V gave up 2 bases and J gave up 5 bases, with 9 bases separating them. There are 13 residues in the CDR3. Germline loops: CDR1 MNHEY, CDR2 SVGAGI. This CDR3 reads CASSYGPWETQYF. In nucleotides, the CDR3 is TGTGCCAGCAGTTACGGGCCTTGGGAGACCCAGTACTTC.

The rearrangement uses TRBV29-1 and TRBJ2-3; D not certain. The CDR3 covers 12 residues. Deletions cut 1 base from V and 2 bases from J, with 4 bases between. Germline CDR1 SQVTM, CDR2 ANQGSEA. The CDR3 sequence: CSVEATTDTQYF. The CDR3 DNA reads as TGCAGCGTTGAAGCGACCACAGATACGCAGTATTTT.

The chain has TRBV5-4 and TRBJ2-1; 11 nucleotides align to TRBD2. Per the germline V gene, CDR1 is SGHNT and CDR2 is YYREEE (reference sequence). The ends lost 1 base at V and 7 bases at J; junction bases unmatched: 7. The CDR3 covers 16 residues. The CDR3 reads CASSLLGLAGGNEQFF. DNA of the CDR3: TGTGCCAGCAGCTTGTTGGGGCTAGCGGGGGGTAATGAGCAGTTCTTC.

In DNA, the CDR3 is TGTGCCAGCATTTCTGGCGGGGGCACAGATACGCAGTATTTT. Protein sequence: CASISGGGTDTQYF. The chain is built from TRBV6-1 and TRBJ2-3; perhaps TRBD2 as D (6 bases). V lost 7 bases and J 1 base, leaving 12 bases between the germline ends. This CDR3 is built from 14 residues. Germline CDR1 and CDR2: MNHNS and SASEGT.